What follows are 21 T cell receptor beta chains derived from one specimen sequenced in a study of T cell repertoires in cytomegalovirus infection. TCRdb recomputed calls from the reads with MiXCR, one row per CDR3 protein. The sample contains some 320,000 distinct CDR3 sequences, roughly 28% of which appear only once. The antigens of these receptors remain unknown. Sequenced here: cultured PBMCs, sampled from culture after CMV antigen stimulation. All receptors derive from a human donor in good health (CMV status not recorded). Some clones in this sample may be carry-over from other donors' samples.

This clonotype was seen a handful of times. The V and J genes are TRBV4-1 and TRBJ2-7; 11 bases agree with TRBD1. The CDR3 totals 16 residues. The V gene's germline CDR1 is MGHRA and CDR2 YSYEKL. The junction had 10 bases not matched to a gene; V was cut back by 4 bases and J by 5 bases. Here the CDR3 reads CASSPFGQGARHEQYF. Here the CDR3 DNA reads TGCGCCAGCAGCCCCTTCGGACAGGGGGCGAGGCACGAGCAGTACTTC.

This clonotype was recorded a few times. The CDR3 DNA reads TGTGCCAGCAGTCGAGGACTAGCGTACCATGAGCAGTTCTTC. Translated, it gives CASSRGLAYHEQFF. J is TRBJ2-1 and V is TRBV6-1; TRBD2 matches at 9 bases. J was trimmed by 8 bases and V by 5 bases; bases with no gene match: 7. Germline V gene data show CDR1 as MNHNS and CDR2 as SASEGT. The CDR3 consists of 14 residues.

V is TRBV12-3 or TRBV12-4 and J is TRBJ1-1, with 8 nucleotides matching TRBD1. V lost 5 bases, J lost 9 bases, and 2 bases stayed unmatched. The CDR3 is made up of 11 amino acids. The CDR3 reads CASSNRGKAFF. CDR3 nucleotides: TGTGCCAGCAGTAACAGGGGGAAAGCTTTCTTT.

This clonotype has a single count. This chain links TRBV5-4 with TRBJ2-1; possibly TRBD2 for D (7 bases). V lost 6 bases, J lost 6 bases, and 16 bases lay in between. The CDR3 has 14 amino acids. Germline V gene data show CDR1 as SGHNT and CDR2 as YYREEE (reference sequence). This chain's CDR3 is CASKVGAGANEQFF. In nucleotides, the CDR3 is TGTGCCAGCAAGGTGGGGGCGGGAGCCAATGAGCAGTTCTTC.

The chain links TRBV7-9 to TRBJ2-5; either TRBD1 or TRBD2 may fit D (7 bases each). The CDR3 has 14 amino acids. Trimming shortened V by 5 bases and J by 4 bases, and 14 bases separated the two germline ends. Germline V CDR1 and CDR2: SEHNR, FQNEAQ (reference sequence). CDR3 DNA sequence: TGTGCCAGCAGCACCAGGGGGAGGGCAGAGACCCAGTACTTC. Protein sequence: CASSTRGRAETQYF.

The chain uses TRBV11-1 and TRBJ1-2, with D unresolved. Between the trimmed V and J ends, which lost 2 bases and 8 bases, there was a span of 15 bases. CDR3 length: 14 residues. Germline V gene lookup returns CDR1 SGHAT and CDR2 FQDESV (reference sequence). CDR3 loop: CASSLLTDGEGYTF. The CDR3 nucleotides read TGTGCCAGCAGCTTATTGACGGACGGCGAGGGCTACACCTTC.

CDR3 bases: TGCAGTGCTCTGGGGACTAGCGGGAGAACAGACGAGCAGTACTTC. Amino acids: CSALGTSGRTDEQYF. The chain has TRBV20-1 and TRBJ2-7; 14 nucleotides agree with TRBD2. From germline, CDR1 is DFQATT and CDR2 SNEGSKA (reference sequence). V shed 5 bases and J 5 bases; nucleotides not matched to a gene: 8. The CDR3 runs to 15 residues.

This clonotype showed up just once. The rearrangement joins TRBV3-1 to TRBJ2-7; D may correspond to TRBD1 or TRBD2 (5 bases each). Trimming pared 7 bases from V and 5 bases from J, leaving 18 bases between. From germline, CDR1 is LGHDT and CDR2 YNNKEL (reference sequence). This CDR3 contains 14 residues. The CDR3 nucleotides read TGTGCCAGCACCCCCGGGACCGGGTTTGACGAGCAGTACTTC. It encodes CASTPGTGFDEQYF.

This clonotype has just a few counts. The CDR3 DNA reads as TGTGCCAGCAGTTTGAGTAGCGGGAGAGCGTACAATGAGCAGTTCTTC. Translated: CASSLSSGRAYNEQFF. The rearrangement uses TRBV28 and TRBJ2-1, with TRBD2 identical over 9 bases. In germline, CDR1 is MDHEN, CDR2 SYDVKM. CDR3 length equals 16 residues. V dropped 3 bases and J dropped 4; count of bases not matched to a gene: 7.

The chain has TRBV10-3 and TRBJ1-6; perhaps TRBD1 as D (5 bases). V shed 3 bases and J shed 7 bases, with 10 bases lying between them. CDR1 is ENHRY and CDR2 is SYGVKD in the germline V gene. This CDR3 is 14 amino acids long. The chain's CDR3 is CAISEARVNSPLHF. The CDR3 DNA is TGTGCCATCAGTGAAGCCAGGGTAAATTCACCCCTCCACTTT.

The table lists this clonotype with a few counts. The rearrangement uses TRBV27 and TRBJ2-7, with D unresolved. Germline CDR1 reads MNHEY; CDR2 reads SMNVEV (reference sequence). Trimming took 8 bases from V and 0 from J, leaving 11 bases between them. CDR3 length: 13 amino acids. CDR3 nucleotide sequence: TGTGCCAGCGGAAAGGGAAGCTCCTACGAGCAGTACTTC. This codes for CASGKGSSYEQYF.

This clonotype was seen at least ten times. The V and J genes are TRBV7-2 and TRBJ2-5; D is unclear. The CDR3 runs 13 residues. The V gene's germline CDR1 is SGHTA and CDR2 FQGNSA. The V gene lost 0 bases and the J gene lost 4 bases, with 6 bases spanning the gap. The CDR3 reads CASSLAKGETQYF. The DNA of the CDR3 is TGTGCCAGCAGCTTAGCGAAGGGAGAGACCCAGTACTTC. Together with reference TRBV7-2 and TRBJ2-5, the CDR3 gives the full variable domain: GAGVSQSPSNKVTEKGKDVELRCDPISGHTALYWYRQSLGQGLEFLIYFQGNSAPDKSGLPSDRFSAERTGGSVSTLTIQRTQQEDSAVYLCASSLAKGETQYFGPGTRLLVL.

This chain connects TRBV27 to TRBJ2-2; a weak D match, TRBD2 (5 bases). Germline V gene data show CDR1 as MNHEY and CDR2 as SMNVEV (reference sequence). The CDR3 has 17 residues. V was clipped by 4 bases and J by 3 bases, with 18 bases between them. The CDR3 DNA follows: TGTGCCAGCAGTTCACTACTAGTGGGAGCCCACACCGGGGAGCTGTTTTTT. This translates into CASSSLLVGAHTGELFF.

Only a few counts were recorded for this clonotype. V and J are TRBV19 and TRBJ1-1; 9 bases agree with TRBD1. This CDR3 spans 17 amino acids. J gave up 5 bases and V 1 base, and 11 bases lay outside the gene matches. Germline V gene sequence: CDR1 LNHDA, CDR2 SQIVND (reference sequence). As DNA, the CDR3 is TGTGCCAGTAGTATAGGCGATTTTGCAGGGACAGGGACTGAAGCTTTCTTT. This sequence encodes CASSIGDFAGTGTEAFF.

This clonotype was picked up a small number of times. The chain has TRBV18 and TRBJ1-1; TRBD1 might be the D (6 bases). V lost 6 bases and J 5 bases, leaving 16 bases between the germline ends. There are 14 residues in the CDR3. The germline gives CDR1 KGHSH, CDR2 LQKENI. CDR3 loop: CASSQSTTGTEAFF. As DNA, the CDR3 is TGTGCCAGCTCCCAATCGACTACAGGGACTGAAGCTTTCTTT.

This clonotype was detected a few times. This chain connects TRBV6-1 to TRBJ2-3, with D possibly TRBD2 on 5 matching bases. The CDR3 is 14 amino acids. Germline V lookup: CDR1 MNHNS, CDR2 SASEGT. The V end was cut by 6 bases, the J end by 2 bases, with 12 bases between. In DNA, the CDR3 is TGTGCCAGCAGCTCGACTACTCCCACAGATACGCAGTATTTT. Translation gives CASSSTTPTDTQYF.

The V gene is TRBV6-1, the J gene TRBJ1-2; unclear D gene. The CDR3 is 14 residues long. V shed 0 bases and J shed 2 bases, with 7 bases lying between them. CDR1 and CDR2 from the germline V gene are MNHNS and SASEGT. The CDR3 DNA sequence: TGTGCCAGCAGTGAAGCGCAGTACAACTATGGCTACACCTTC. Translation: CASSEAQYNYGYTF.

Ten or more counts support this clonotype. The V gene is TRBV7-8, the J gene TRBJ1-1, with no clear D. The CDR3 sequence is 13 residues long. Germline CDR1 and CDR2: SGHVS and FQNEAQ. The germline V and J ends were trimmed by 3 bases and 8 bases, with 13 bases remaining between them. The CDR3 DNA reads TGTGCCAGCAGCTTTTTTGGGTCCGGCGAAGCTTTCTTT. It translates to CASSFFGSGEAFF.

V is TRBV7-2 and J is TRBJ2-5, with no clear D. Trimming pared 2 bases from V and 7 bases from J, leaving 8 bases between. The CDR3 covers 12 residues. Germline V gives CDR1 SGHTA, CDR2 FQGNSA. The CDR3 region is CASSLFPGTQYF. The CDR3, as DNA: TGTGCCAGCAGCTTATTCCCCGGGACCCAGTACTTC. The variable domain in full, with the rest retrieved from reference TRBV7-2 and TRBJ2-5, is GAGVSQSPSNKVTEKGKDVELRCDPISGHTALYWYRQSLGQGLEFLIYFQGNSAPDKSGLPSDRFSAERTGGSVSTLTIQRTQQEDSAVYLCASSLFPGTQYFGPGTRLLVL.

This clonotype was counted ten times or more. This chain joins TRBV7-2 and TRBJ1-1; D is uncertain. Trimming removed 1 base from V and 1 base from J, with 16 bases in between. The CDR3 totals 17 residues. The V gene's germline CDR1 is SGHTA and CDR2 FQGNSA. Written as DNA, the CDR3 is TGTGCCAGCAGCTTAGTAAGATGGGCCAGCGCGAACACTGAAGCTTTCTTT. It specifies CASSLVRWASANTEAFF.

The rearrangement joins TRBV3-1 to TRBJ1-2, with 7 bases fitting TRBD1. The CDR3 is 15 amino acids. V lost 4 bases and J lost 2; bases outside the gene matches: 7. Per germline, CDR1 LGHDT and CDR2 YNNKEL (reference sequence). Here the CDR3 reads CASSLRQGGNYGYTF. CDR3 DNA: TGTGCCAGCAGCCTCAGACAGGGAGGAAACTATGGCTACACCTTC.